Only a few counts were recorded for the clone carrying this TCR beta chain. This CDR3 is 16 amino acids long. Germline V CDR1 and CDR2: SGHTA, FQGNSA. Trimming cost V 2 bases and J 4 bases, with 18 bases left between them. As processed by the authors: Estimation of nucleated cell counts relied on the amplification of reference gene primers. Assay: immunoSEQ multiplex PCR; the TCRdb copy retains only in-frame clones and omits some. Clonal size and the V and J genes are those of that table, whereas D and trimming came from the DNA. The table lists roughly 130,000 clones, around 80% of them singletons. The source of the sample is a study of blood T cell repertoires in COVID-19. About the study: The samples span acute and convalescent COVID-19 from the United States, Italy and Spain. PBMCs, B-cell-depleted T cells, or T cells provided the cDNA or gDNA that made up the material.

What was sequenced was peripheral blood. This receptor was taken from a man aged 45-65 years with acute or convalescent COVID-19. The chain links TRBV7-2 to TRBJ2-7; D remains unclear. The chain's CDR3 is CASSLSRPGRLYEQYF. The CDR3 nucleotides read TGTGCCAGCAGCTTATCTCGTCCAGGCCGCCTTTACGAGCAGTACTTC.